The following is a TCR beta chain sequence with its context. This entry is derived from a study of cytomegalovirus exposure and HLA in healthy donors. Produced via immunoSEQ multiplex PCR; TCRdb's table is partial and in-frame only. The table records tens of thousands of clones, approximately 97% of them present only once. The CDR3 length is 14 residues. The germline V gene encodes CDR1 MNHNS and CDR2 SASEGT. The V and J ends lost 7 bases and 5 bases, in that order; junction bases with no gene match: 5. This TCR was sampled from a woman aged 18 to 35 in good health and CMV-seropositive. The V call is TRBV6-1, the J call TRBJ1-5; 10 nucleotides match TRBD1. Sequences were obtained from PBMCs. CDR3 nucleotides: TGTGCCAGCAATAGACAGGGGGCTTATCAGCCCCAGCATTTT. It translates to CASNRQGAYQPQHF.